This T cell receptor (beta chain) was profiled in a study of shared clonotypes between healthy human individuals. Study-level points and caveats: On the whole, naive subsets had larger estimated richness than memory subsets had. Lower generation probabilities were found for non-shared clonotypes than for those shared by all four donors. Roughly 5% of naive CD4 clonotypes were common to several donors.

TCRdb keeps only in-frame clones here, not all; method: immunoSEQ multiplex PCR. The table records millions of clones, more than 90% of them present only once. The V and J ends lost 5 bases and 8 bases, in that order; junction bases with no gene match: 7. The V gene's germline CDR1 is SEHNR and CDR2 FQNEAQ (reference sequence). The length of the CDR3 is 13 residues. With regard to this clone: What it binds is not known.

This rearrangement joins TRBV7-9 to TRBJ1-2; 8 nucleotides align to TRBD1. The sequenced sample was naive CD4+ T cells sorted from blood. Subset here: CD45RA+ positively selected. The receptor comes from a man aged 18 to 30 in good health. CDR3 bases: TGTGCCAGCAGCGTTCAGACAGGGGTGGGCTACACCTTC. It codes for CASSVQTGVGYTF. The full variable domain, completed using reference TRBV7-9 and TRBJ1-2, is DTGVSQNPRHKITKRGQNVTFRCDPISEHNRLYWYRQTLGQGPEFLTYFQNEAQLEKSRLLSDRFSAERPKGSFSTLEIQRTEQGDSAMYLCASSVQTGVGYTFGSGTRLTVV.